This T cell receptor (beta chain) came from a study of T cell responses to AZD1222 COVID-19 vaccine. With respect to this clone: Its target is unknown.

Produced via immunoSEQ multiplex PCR; TCRdb's table is partial and in-frame only. The sample records 100,000 to 150,000 clones, 88% being singletons. Regarding the study as a whole: Mostly white British, mostly female donors; authors suggested clonal diversity may be underestimated. With dominance at 160-218 and 743-854, vaccine-associated CD4 TCRs spanned spike. Unmutated regions of variants are reportedly targeted by nearly half of spike-specific TCRs.

V was cut by 0 bases and J by 3 bases, with 8 bases left in between. Germline CDR1 reads LNHNV; CDR2 reads YYDKDF (reference sequence). This CDR3 contains 14 residues. The specimen was peripheral blood, collected on day 0 of MenACWY control vaccination. The source of this sequence is an adult in good health. The chain couples TRBV15 to TRBJ1-2; no clear D gene. CDR3 nucleotides: TGTGCCACCAGCAGAGATTTCTCCTACTATGGCTACACCTTC. This encodes CATSRDFSYYGYTF.